This entry describes one TCR beta chain. The patients chosen for sequencing had shown expansion of CD8+CD57+ cells (detected by flow cytometry). This sample stems from a study of CD8+CD57+ T cells in acquired aplastic anemia. Genomic DNA acted as the template from which TCR beta VDJ combination and CDR3 sequence profiling were carried out. TCRdb fed the reads into MiXCR, producing one record per CDR3 protein. This repertoire shows around 220,000 distinct CDR3 sequences, 40% to 60% found once; its top ten account for nearly 20%. The source is a human donor with aplastic anemia. Sequencing was done on a sample of sorted CD4+, CD8+, or CD8+CD57+ T cells (not recorded which) from PBMCs.

The CDR3: CATTGQGGVEQYF. The CDR3 coding sequence is TGCGCCACCACGGGACAGGGGGGCGTCGAGCAGTACTTC. This chain uses TRBV5-1 with TRBJ2-7; the match to TRBD1 covers 11 bases. V lost 9 bases, J lost 6 bases, and 8 bases stayed unmatched. Germline CDR1 SGHRS, CDR2 YFSETQ. The CDR3 sequence is 13 residues long.